The clone carrying this T cell receptor beta chain was picked up many times. Its target is unknown. This CDR3 is built from 16 residues. V gave up 0 bases and J gave up 11 bases, with 20 bases separating them. The V gene's germline CDR1 is SGHRS and CDR2 YFSETQ. The sample originates from a study of identical twins. Findings of the study overall: Fewer insertions characterized abundant cord blood beta clonotypes, whereas memory repertoires showed none. It was out-of-frame TCR alpha sharing in monozygotic twins that models underestimated.

All donors were healthy, and all were Caucasian. TCRdb independently ran MiXCR on the 5' RACE reads; one entry per CDR3 protein. The table has about 700,000 distinct CDR3 sequences, 6.1% seen once. Input material: naive T cells sorted from blood. The sequence derives from a man between 18 and 29 years old in good health. The rearrangement joins TRBV5-1 to TRBJ1-4; perhaps TRBD1 as D (6 bases). CDR3 amino acids: CASSLDGGTLFQKLFF. The CDR3 DNA is TGCGCCAGCAGCTTGGATGGCGGGACATTGTTTCAGAAACTGTTTTTT.